The present T cell receptor (beta chain) was sequenced within a study of CD4 T cells in relation to SARS-CoV-2 and coronaviruses. Unexposed donor CD4+ T cells date from 2011-2018, before the COVID-19 pandemic. Only in-frame clones appear in the TCRdb table, and some are missing; sequencing was by immunoSEQ multiplex PCR. The data show approximately 64,000 clones, over 90% seen once. Sequenced input: naive CD4+ T cells from PBMCs. The subset: naive CD4+ T cells isolated by negative enrichment. The sequence came from a human donor in good health.

The CDR3 nucleotides read TGTGCCAGCAGTGAAGCATTTTCCGGGACGGGAAAACTGTTTTTT. Residues: CASSEAFSGTGKLFF. The rearrangement links TRBV2 to TRBJ1-4; tentative D call: TRBD1 (5 bases). The V gene's germline CDR1 is SNHLY and CDR2 FYNNEI. The CDR3 totals 15 residues. Between the trimmed V and J ends, which lost 0 bases and 10 bases, there was a span of 15 bases.